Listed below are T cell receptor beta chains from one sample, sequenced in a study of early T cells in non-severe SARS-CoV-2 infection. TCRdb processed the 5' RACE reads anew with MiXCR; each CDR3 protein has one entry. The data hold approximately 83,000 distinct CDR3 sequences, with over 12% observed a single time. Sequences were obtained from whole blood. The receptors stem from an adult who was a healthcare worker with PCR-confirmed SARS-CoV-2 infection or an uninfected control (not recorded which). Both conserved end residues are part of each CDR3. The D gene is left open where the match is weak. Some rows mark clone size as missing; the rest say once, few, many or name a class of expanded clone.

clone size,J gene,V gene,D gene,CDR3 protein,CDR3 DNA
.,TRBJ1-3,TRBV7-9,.,CASSRGVSSSGNTIYF,TGTGCCAGCAGCCGGGGGGTCAGCAGCTCTGGAAACACCATATATTTT
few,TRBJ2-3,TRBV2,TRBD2,CASSGPGGEDTQYF,TGTGCCAGCAGCGGTCCGGGAGGCGAGGATACGCAGTATTTT
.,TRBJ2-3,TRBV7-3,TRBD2,CASSQAVGRSTDTQYF,TGTGCCAGCAGCCAAGCGGTCGGGAGGTCCACAGATACGCAGTATTTT
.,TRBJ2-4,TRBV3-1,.,CASSQVGSAKNIQYF,TGTGCCAGCAGCCAAGTGGGTTCGGCCAAAAACATTCAGTACTTC
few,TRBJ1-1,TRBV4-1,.,CASRAGGPLNTEAFF,TGCGCCAGCAGGGCGGGCGGGCCGTTGAACACTGAAGCTTTCTTT
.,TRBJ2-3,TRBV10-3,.,CAISVPDGGTDTQYF,TGTGCCATCAGTGTACCGGACGGAGGCACAGATACGCAGTATTTT
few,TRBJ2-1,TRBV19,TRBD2,CASSMVAGVENEQFF,TGTGCCAGTAGTATGGTAGCGGGGGTGGAGAATGAGCAGTTCTTC
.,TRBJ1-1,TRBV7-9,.,CASSSGSNTEAFF,TGTGCCAGCTCCTCAGGAAGTAACACTGAAGCTTTCTTT
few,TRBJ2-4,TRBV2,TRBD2,CASSPEARGGLNIQYF,TGTGCCAGCAGCCCGGAGGCGCGGGGGGGCTTAAACATTCAGTACTTC
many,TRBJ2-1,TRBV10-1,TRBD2,CASGTSGSTNNEQFF,TGCGCCAGCGGGACTAGCGGGAGTACTAACAATGAGCAGTTCTTC
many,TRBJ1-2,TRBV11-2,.,CASSDGAGIHGYTF,TGTGCCAGCAGCGATGGGGCAGGGATCCATGGCTACACCTTC
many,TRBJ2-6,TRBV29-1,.,CSVSQAAGANVLTF,TGCAGCGTTTCTCAGGCGGCCGGGGCCAACGTCCTGACTTTC
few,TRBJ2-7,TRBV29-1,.,CSVYHEGTYEQYF,TGCAGCGTTTATCATGAGGGAACCTACGAGCAGTACTTC
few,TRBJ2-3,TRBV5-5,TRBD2,CASSTPSGMMGTQYF,TGTGCCAGCAGCACCCCTAGCGGGATGATGGGTACGCAGTATTTT
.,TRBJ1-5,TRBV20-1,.,CSAMRASNQPQHF,TGCAGTGCTATGCGGGCAAGCAATCAGCCCCAGCATTTT
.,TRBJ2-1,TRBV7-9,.,CASSLGESYNEQFF,TGTGCCAGCAGCCTTGGGGAGTCTTACAATGAGCAGTTCTTC
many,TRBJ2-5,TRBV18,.,CASSPGQSFQETQYF,TGTGCCAGCTCACCAGGACAGTCCTTTCAAGAGACCCAGTACTTC
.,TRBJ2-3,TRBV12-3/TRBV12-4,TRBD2,CASRRLAQDTQYF,TGTGCCAGCAGACGACTAGCGCAAGATACGCAGTATTTT
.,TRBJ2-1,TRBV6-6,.,CASRTTRQTSNEQFF,TGTGCCAGCCGAACGACCCGCCAAACATCCAATGAGCAGTTCTTC
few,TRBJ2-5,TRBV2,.,CASRTTRNQETQYF,TGTGCCAGCAGAACGACTAGAAACCAAGAGACCCAGTACTTC
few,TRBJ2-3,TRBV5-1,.,CASSIRDGDADTQYF,TGCGCCAGCAGCATCCGGGACGGAGACGCAGATACGCAGTATTTT
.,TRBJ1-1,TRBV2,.,CASSAAEVEAFF,TGTGCCAGCAGTGCTGCGGAAGTTGAAGCTTTCTTT
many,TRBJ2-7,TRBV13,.,CASSLILSPYEQYF,TGTGCCAGCAGCTTAATCCTCTCCCCTTACGAGCAGTACTTC
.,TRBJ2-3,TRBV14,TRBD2,CASSLGLATDTQYF,TGTGCCAGCAGCCTCGGACTAGCCACAGATACGCAGTATTTT
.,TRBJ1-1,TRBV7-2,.,CASSPNREGTEAFF,TGTGCCAGCAGCCCAAACAGGGAGGGGACTGAAGCTTTCTTT
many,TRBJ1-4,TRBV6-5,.,CASSLLTGYSGEKLFF,TGTGCCAGCAGTCTCCTTACAGGGTACTCGGGTGAAAAACTGTTTTTT
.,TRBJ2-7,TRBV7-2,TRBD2,CASREAGTYEQYF,TGTGCCAGCCGCGAAGCGGGGACCTACGAGCAGTACTTC
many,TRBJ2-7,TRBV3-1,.,CASRRSPRYEQYF,TGTGCCAGCAGACGATCGCCACGGTACGAGCAGTACTTC
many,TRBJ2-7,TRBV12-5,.,CASGSSGTYNYEQYF,TGTGCTAGTGGTTCGTCCGGGACCTACAACTACGAGCAGTACTTC
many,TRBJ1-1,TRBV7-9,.,CASSLVGAGGTEAFF,TGTGCCAGCAGCTTAGTTGGAGCCGGGGGGACTGAAGCTTTCTTT
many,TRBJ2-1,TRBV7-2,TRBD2,CASSLGGPGLAYNEQFF,TGTGCCAGCAGCTTAGGAGGTCCGGGACTAGCCTATAATGAGCAGTTCTTC
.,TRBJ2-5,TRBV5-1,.,CASSNPRGQETQYF,TGCGCCAGCAGTAACCCGCGGGGCCAAGAGACCCAGTACTTC
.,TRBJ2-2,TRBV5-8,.,CASSYGTPTGELFF,TGTGCCAGCAGCTACGGGACTCCCACCGGGGAGCTGTTTTTT
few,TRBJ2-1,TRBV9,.,CASSALLVGNEQFF,TGTGCCAGCAGCGCCCTTCTTGTAGGGAATGAGCAGTTCTTC
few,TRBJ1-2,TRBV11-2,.,CASAGGRLSNFALSDGYTF,TGTGCCAGCGCGGGGGGGCGCCTTAGTAACTTTGCTTTGAGCGATGGCTACACCTTC
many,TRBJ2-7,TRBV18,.,CASSPTGQAYEQYF,TGTGCCAGCTCACCAACCGGGCAGGCCTACGAGCAGTACTTC
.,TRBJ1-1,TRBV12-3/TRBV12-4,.,CASSSLRQGGHTEAFF,TGTGCCAGCAGTTCCCTACGTCAAGGGGGGCACACTGAAGCTTTCTTT
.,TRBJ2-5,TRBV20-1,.,CSVLGGKETQYF,TGCAGTGTCCTGGGCGGTAAAGAGACCCAGTACTTC
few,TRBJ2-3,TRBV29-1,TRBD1,CSVLRDSFISPTDTQYF,TGCAGCGTTCTCCGGGACAGCTTCATTAGCCCCACAGATACGCAGTATTTT
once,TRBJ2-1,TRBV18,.,CASSPPGQGTNEQFF,TGTGCCAGCTCACCACCCGGGCAGGGGACTAATGAGCAGTTCTTC
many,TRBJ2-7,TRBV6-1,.,CASSEASLAIDEQYF,TGTGCCAGCAGTGAAGCCTCCTTAGCGATAGACGAGCAGTACTTC
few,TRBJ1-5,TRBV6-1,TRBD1,CASSNSQGGGNQPQHF,TGTGCCAGCAGCAATTCCCAGGGGGGAGGCAATCAGCCCCAGCATTTT
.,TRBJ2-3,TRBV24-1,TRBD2,CATSEAGARDTQYF,TGTGCCACCAGTGAAGCGGGAGCAAGGGATACGCAGTATTTT
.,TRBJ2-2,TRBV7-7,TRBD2,CASSLVGLAGSTGELFF,TGTGCTAGCAGCTTAGTAGGACTAGCGGGAAGCACCGGGGAGCTGTTTTTT